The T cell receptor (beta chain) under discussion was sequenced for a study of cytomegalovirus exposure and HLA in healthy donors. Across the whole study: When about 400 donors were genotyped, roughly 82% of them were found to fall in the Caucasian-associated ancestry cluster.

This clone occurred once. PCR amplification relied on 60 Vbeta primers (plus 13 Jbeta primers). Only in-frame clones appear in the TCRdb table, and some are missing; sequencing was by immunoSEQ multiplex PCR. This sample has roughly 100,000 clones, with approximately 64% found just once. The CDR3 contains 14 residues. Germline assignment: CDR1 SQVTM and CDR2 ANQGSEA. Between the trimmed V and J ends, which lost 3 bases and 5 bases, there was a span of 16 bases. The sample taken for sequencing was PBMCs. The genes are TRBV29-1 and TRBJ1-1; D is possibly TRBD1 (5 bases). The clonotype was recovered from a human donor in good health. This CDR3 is CSVEARVSITEAFF. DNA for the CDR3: TGCAGCGTTGAGGCCAGGGTGTCAATTACTGAAGCTTTCTTT.